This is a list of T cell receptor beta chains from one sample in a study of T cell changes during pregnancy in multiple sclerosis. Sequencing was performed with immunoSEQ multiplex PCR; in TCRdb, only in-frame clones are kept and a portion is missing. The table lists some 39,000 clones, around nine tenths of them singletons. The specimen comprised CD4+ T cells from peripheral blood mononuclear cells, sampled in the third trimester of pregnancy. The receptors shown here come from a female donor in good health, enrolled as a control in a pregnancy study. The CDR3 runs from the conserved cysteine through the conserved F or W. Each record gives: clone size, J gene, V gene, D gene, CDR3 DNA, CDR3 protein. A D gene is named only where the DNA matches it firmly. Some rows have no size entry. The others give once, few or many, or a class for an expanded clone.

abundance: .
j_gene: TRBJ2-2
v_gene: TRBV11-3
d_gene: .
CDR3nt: TGTGCCAGCAGCTTGGAGACCACCGGGGAGCTGTTTTTT
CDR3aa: CASSLETTGELFF

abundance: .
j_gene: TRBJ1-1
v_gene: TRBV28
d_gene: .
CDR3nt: TGTGCCAGCAGTTTACGGGGGGCGGCTTTCTTT
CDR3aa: CASSLRGAAFF

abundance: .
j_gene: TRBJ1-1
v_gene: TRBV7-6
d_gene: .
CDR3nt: TGTGCCAGCAGCTTAGCGTTGACAGCCTATCCCAATGAAGCTTTCTTT
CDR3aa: CASSLALTAYPNEAFF

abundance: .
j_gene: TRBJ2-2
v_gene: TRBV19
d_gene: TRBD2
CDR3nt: TGTGCCAGTAGGGGACTAGCGGAAAACACCGGGGAGCTGTTTTTT
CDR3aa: CASRGLAENTGELFF

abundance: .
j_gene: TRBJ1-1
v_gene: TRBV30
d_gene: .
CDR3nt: TGTGCCTGGAAAACGGGAAGGGGGACTGAAGCTTTCTTT
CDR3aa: CAWKTGRGTEAFF

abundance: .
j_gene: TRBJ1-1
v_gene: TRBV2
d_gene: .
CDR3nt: TGTGCCAGCAGACGGGGTCGCACTGAAGCTTTCTTT
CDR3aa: CASRRGRTEAFF

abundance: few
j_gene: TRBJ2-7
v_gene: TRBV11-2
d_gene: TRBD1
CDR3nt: TGTGCCAGCAGCTCTCCCTGGGACAGGGGGGTCTACGAGCAGTACTTC
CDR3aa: CASSSPWDRGVYEQYF

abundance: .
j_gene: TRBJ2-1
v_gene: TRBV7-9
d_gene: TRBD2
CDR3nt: TGTGCCAGCAGCTTAGAGGGACTAGCGGACAATGAGCAGTTCTTC
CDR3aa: CASSLEGLADNEQFF

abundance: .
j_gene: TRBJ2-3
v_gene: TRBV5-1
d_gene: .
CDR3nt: TGCGCCAGCAGCTGGGGGGCTAGCGGCGCAGATACGCAGTATTTT
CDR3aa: CASSWGASGADTQYF

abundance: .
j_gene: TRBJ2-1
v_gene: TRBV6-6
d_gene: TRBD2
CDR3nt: TGTGCCAGCAGTGTTTTGTGGGGGGGTGGGAATGAGCAGTTCTTC
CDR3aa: CASSVLWGGGNEQFF

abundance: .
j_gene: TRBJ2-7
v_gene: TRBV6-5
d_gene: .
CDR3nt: TGTGCCAGCAGTTACTCGGGGGGATTCTCCAACTACGAGCAGTACTTC
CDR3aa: CASSYSGGFSNYEQYF

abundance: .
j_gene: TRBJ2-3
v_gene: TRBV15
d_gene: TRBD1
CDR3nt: TGTGCCACCAGCAGAGGGGGGACAGGGGTTGCCATCGAGGATACGCAGTATTTT
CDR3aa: CATSRGGTGVAIEDTQYF

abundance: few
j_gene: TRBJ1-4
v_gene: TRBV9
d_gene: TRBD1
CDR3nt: TGTGCCAGCAGCGAGAGGACAGGGGGCGGGTCTAATGAAAAACTGTTTTTT
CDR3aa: CASSERTGGGSNEKLFF

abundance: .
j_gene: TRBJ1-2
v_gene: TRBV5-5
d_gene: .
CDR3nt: TGTGCCAGCAGCCCTAGGTGGGGAACGGGGATATTGGATGGCTACACCTTC
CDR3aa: CASSPRWGTGILDGYTF

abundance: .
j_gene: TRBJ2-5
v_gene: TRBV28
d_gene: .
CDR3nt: TGTGCCAGCAGTTTATCTGCCCCTAGACCCCAGTACTTC
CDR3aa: CASSLSAPRPQYF

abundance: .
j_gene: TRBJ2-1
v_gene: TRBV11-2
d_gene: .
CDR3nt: TGTGCCAGCAGCCGACAGTACTCCTACAATGAGCAGTTCTTC
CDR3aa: CASSRQYSYNEQFF

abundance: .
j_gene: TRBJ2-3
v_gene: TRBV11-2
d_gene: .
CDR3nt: TGTGCCAGCAGCTTAGGGGCGCGGGCAGATACGCAGTATTTT
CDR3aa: CASSLGARADTQYF

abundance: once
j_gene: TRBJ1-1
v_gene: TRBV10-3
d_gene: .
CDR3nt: TGTGCCATCAGTGAGTCGAGGTCCCCTGAAGCTTTCTTT
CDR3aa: CAISESRSPEAFF

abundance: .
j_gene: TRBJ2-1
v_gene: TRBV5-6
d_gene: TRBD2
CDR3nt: TGTGCCAGCAGCCTCCGACTCCTAGCGGGAGGGGTTGAGCAGTTCTTC
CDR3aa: CASSLRLLAGGVEQFF

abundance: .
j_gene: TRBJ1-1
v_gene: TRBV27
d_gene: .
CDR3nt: TGTGCCAGCAGTTCTCGCCAGGGGAGGGCTGAAGCTTTCTTT
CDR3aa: CASSSRQGRAEAFF

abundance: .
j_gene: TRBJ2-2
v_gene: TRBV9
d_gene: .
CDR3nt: TGTGCCAGCAGCGTTACAGGGAACACCGGGGAGCTGTTTTTT
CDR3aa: CASSVTGNTGELFF

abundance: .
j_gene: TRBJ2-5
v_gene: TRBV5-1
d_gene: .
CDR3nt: TGCGCCAGCAGCTTGGACAGGGTTGAGACCCAGTACTTC
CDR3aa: CASSLDRVETQYF

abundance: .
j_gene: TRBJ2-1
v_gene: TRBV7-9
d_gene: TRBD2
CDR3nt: TGTGCCAGCAGCACCGGGACTAGCGCCTACAATGAGCAGTTCTTC
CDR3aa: CASSTGTSAYNEQFF

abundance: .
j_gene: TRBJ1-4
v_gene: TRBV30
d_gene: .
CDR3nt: TGTGCCTGGATGACCGGACAGTTGGTACATGAAAAACTGTTTTTT
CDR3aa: CAWMTGQLVHEKLFF

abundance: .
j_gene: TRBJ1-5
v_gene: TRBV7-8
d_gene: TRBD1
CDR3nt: TGTGCCAGCAGCGCCGACAGGGTGGTCTCTAAACGAAATCAGCCCCAGCATTTT
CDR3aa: CASSADRVVSKRNQPQHF

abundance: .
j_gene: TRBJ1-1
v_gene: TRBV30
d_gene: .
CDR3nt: TGTGCCTGGAGTGTGGCAGGGAGGACTGAAGCTTTCTTT
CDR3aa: CAWSVAGRTEAFF

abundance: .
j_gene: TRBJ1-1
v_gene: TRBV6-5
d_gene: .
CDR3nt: TGTGCCAGCTCCCGGACAATGAACACTGAAGCTTTCTTT
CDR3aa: CASSRTMNTEAFF

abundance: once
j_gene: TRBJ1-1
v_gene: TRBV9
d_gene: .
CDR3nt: TGTGCCAGCAGCGTAGGGTGGGCGGGGAACACTGAAGCTTTCTTT
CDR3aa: CASSVGWAGNTEAFF

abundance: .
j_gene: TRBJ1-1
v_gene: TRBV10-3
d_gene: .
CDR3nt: TGTGCCATCAAACAGGCTGTGGGGATGAACACTGAAGCTTTCTTT
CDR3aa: CAIKQAVGMNTEAFF

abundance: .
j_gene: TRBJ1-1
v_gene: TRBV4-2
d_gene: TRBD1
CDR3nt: TGTGCCAGCAGCCACTCCCCGGGACAGGGGGATGGAAAAGCTTTCTTT
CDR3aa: CASSHSPGQGDGKAFF

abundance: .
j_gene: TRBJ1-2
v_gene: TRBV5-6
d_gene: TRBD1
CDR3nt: TGTGCCAGCAGAGGATCCGGGACAGCTAACTATGGCTACACCTTC
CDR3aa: CASRGSGTANYGYTF

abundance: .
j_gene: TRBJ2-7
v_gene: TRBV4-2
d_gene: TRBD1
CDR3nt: TGTGCCAGCAGCCAAGAGGGGACAGGGGGTTACCACGAGCAGTACTTC
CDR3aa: CASSQEGTGGYHEQYF

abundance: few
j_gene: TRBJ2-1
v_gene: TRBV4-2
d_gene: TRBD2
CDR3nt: TGTGCCAGCAGCCAAGTTCTAGCGGGGACTCACAATGAGCAGTTCTTC
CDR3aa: CASSQVLAGTHNEQFF

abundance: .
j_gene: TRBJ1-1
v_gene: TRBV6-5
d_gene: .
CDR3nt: TGTGCCAGCAGCCGTACAAAGAACACTGAAGCTTTCTTT
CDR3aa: CASSRTKNTEAFF

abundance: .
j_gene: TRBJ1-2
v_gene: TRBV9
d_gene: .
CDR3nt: TGTGCCAGCAGCCCCACTAGTAGTGTAAGTCCGACCTATGGCTACACCTTC
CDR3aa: CASSPTSSVSPTYGYTF

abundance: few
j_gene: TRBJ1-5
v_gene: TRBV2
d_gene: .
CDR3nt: TGTGCCAGCAGTGGGCAGTTCAATCAGCCCCAGCATTTT
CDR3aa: CASSGQFNQPQHF

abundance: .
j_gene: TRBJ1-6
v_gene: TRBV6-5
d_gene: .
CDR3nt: TGTGCCAGCAGTTACGAGAGGAATTCACCCCTCCACTTT
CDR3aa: CASSYERNSPLHF

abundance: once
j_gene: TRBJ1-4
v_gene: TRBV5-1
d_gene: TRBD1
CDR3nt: TGCGCCAGCAGCTTGGGACAGGGGAATGAAAAACTGTTTTTT
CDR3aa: CASSLGQGNEKLFF

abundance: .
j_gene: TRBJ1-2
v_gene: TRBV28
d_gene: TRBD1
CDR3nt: TGTGCCAGCAGACCAGGGGGCTACTATGGCTACACCTTC
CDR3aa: CASRPGGYYGYTF

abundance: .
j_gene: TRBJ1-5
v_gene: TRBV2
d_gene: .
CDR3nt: TGTGCCAGCAGTGGCGGGAGGGTTGGGCCCCAGCATTTT
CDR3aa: CASSGGRVGPQHF

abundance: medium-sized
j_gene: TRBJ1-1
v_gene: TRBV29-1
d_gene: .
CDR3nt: TGCAGCGTCGTAGATTACCCTGAAGCTTTCTTT
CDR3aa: CSVVDYPEAFF

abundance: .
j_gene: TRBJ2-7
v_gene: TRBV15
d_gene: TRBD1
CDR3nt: TGTGCCACCAGCGGCACAGGGGACGAGCAGTACTTC
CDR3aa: CATSGTGDEQYF

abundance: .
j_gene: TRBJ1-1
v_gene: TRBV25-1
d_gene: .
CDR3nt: TGTGCCAGCAGTGAATACGTGGGCAGGAACACTGAAGCTTTCTTT
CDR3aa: CASSEYVGRNTEAFF